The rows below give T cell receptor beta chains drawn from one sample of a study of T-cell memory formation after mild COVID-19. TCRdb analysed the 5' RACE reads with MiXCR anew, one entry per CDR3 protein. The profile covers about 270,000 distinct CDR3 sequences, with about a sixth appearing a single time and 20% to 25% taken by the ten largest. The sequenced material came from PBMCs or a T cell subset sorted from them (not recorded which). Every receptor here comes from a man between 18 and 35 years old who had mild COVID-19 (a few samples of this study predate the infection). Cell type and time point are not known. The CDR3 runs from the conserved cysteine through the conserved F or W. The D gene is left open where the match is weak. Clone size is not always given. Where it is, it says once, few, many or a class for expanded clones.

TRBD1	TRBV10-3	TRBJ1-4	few	CAISGDRGMDEKLFF	TGTGCCATCAGTGGGGACAGGGGTATGGATGAAAAACTGTTTTTT
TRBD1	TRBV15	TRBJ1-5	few	CATRETRQGNQPQHF	TGTGCCACCAGAGAAACCCGACAGGGGAATCAGCCCCAGCATTTT
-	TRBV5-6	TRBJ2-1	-	CASSFLENEQFF	TGTGCCAGCAGCTTTTTGGAGAATGAGCAGTTCTTC
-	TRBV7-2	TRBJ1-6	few	CASSLRGTGSPLHF	TGTGCCAGCAGCTTACGGGGGACCGGTTCACCCCTCCACTTT
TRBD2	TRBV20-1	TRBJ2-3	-	CSARRHSGGDYTQYF	TGCAGTGCTAGAAGGCACAGCGGGGGGGACTATACGCAGTATTTT
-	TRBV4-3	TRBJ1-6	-	CASSQQGYSPLHF	TGCGCCAGCAGCCAACAGGGGTATTCACCCCTCCACTTT
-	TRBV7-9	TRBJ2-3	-	CASSLAIVFTDTQYF	TGTGCCAGCAGCTTAGCAATTGTTTTCACAGATACGCAGTATTTT
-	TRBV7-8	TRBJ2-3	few	CASSLRETDTQYF	TGTGCCAGCAGCTTAAGGGAAACGGATACGCAGTATTTT
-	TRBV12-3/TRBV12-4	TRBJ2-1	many	CASSLNEQFF	TGTGCCAGCAGTTTAAATGAGCAGTTCTTC
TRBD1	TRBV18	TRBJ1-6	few	CASSPPFSDRGASPLHF	TGTGCCAGCTCACCCCCCTTCTCGGACAGGGGAGCCTCACCCCTCCACTTT
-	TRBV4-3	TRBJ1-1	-	CASSPMRGEANTEAFF	TGCGCCAGCAGCCCAATGCGTGGGGAGGCGAACACTGAAGCTTTCTTT
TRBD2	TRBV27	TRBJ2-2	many	CASSFSGGSPGELFF	TGTGCCAGCAGTTTTAGCGGGGGCTCTCCCGGGGAGCTGTTTTTT
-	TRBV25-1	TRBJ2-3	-	CASTGGGSVSADTQYF	TGTGCCAGCACCGGAGGGGGGTCGGTAAGCGCAGATACGCAGTATTTT
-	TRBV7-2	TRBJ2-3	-	CASSVSSSGDTQYF	TGTGCCAGCAGCGTGTCCTCCTCCGGAGATACGCAGTATTTT
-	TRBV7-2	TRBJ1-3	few	CASSWEGTGSGNTIYF	TGTGCCAGCAGCTGGGAAGGGACGGGCTCTGGAAACACCATATATTTT
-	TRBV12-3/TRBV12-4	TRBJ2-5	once	CASSAPGTVQETQNF	TGTGCCAGCAGTGCGCCCGGGACGGTCCAAGAGACCCAGAACTTC
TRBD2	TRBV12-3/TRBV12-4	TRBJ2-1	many	CASSLRASGGPTEQFF	TGTGCCAGCAGTTTACGGGCAAGCGGGGGCCCCACTGAGCAGTTCTTC
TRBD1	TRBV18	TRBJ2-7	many	CASSTRAGGSYEQYF	TGTGCCAGCTCAACCAGGGCAGGGGGCAGCTACGAGCAGTACTTC
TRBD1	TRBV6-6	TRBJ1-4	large	CASSHSLQGTATNEKLFF	TGTGCCAGCAGTCACTCCCTACAGGGGACAGCAACTAATGAAAAACTGTTTTTT
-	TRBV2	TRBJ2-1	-	CARSGLQETQFF	TGTGCCAGAAGTGGACTACAAGAGACCCAGTTCTTC
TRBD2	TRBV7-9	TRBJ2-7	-	CASSFRTSWGEQYF	TGTGCCAGCAGCTTCAGGACTAGCTGGGGTGAGCAGTACTTC
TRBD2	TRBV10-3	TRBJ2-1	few	CAISEAWTSGYNEQFF	TGTGCCATCAGTGAGGCCTGGACTAGCGGATACAATGAGCAGTTCTTC
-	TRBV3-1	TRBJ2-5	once	CASSARVGRETQYF	TGTGCCAGCAGCGCCAGGGTCGGCAGAGAGACCCAGTACTTC
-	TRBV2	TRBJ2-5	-	CASSDLGPPYLQYF	TGTGCCAGCAGTGATTTGGGACCCCCGTATCTTCAGTACTTC
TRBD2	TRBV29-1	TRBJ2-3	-	CSVGGLAGFTDTQYF	TGCAGCGTCGGTGGACTAGCGGGGTTTACAGATACGCAGTATTTT
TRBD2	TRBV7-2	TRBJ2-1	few	CASSRSLAGFNEQFF	TGTGCCAGCAGCCGATCACTAGCGGGGTTCAATGAGCAGTTCTTC
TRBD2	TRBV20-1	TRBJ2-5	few	CSASRSGGYQETQYF	TGCAGTGCCAGCAGGAGCGGGGGGTACCAAGAGACCCAGTACTTC
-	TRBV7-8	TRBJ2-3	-	CASSLKRFLTDTQYF	TGTGCCAGCAGCTTAAAACGTTTCCTCACAGATACGCAGTATTTT
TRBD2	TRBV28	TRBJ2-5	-	CASTTGGGKGETQYF	TGTGCCAGCACCACCGGGGGGGGAAAGGGAGAGACCCAGTACTTC
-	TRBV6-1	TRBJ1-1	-	CASRPGTTPNTEAFF	TGTGCCAGCAGGCCGGGAACTACTCCGAACACTGAAGCTTTCTTT
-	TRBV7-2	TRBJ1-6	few	CASGTEYNSPLHF	TGTGCCTCCGGGACGGAATATAATTCACCCCTCCACTTT
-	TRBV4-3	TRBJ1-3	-	CASSQVYGGNTIYF	TGCGCCAGCAGCCAAGTTTACGGTGGAAACACCATATATTTT
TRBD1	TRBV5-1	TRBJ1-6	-	CASTLSGTGQTNSPLHF	TGCGCCAGCACCTTGAGTGGTACGGGACAGACTAATTCACCCCTCCACTTT
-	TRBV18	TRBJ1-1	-	CASSPQGWNTEAFF	TGTGCCAGCTCACCACAGGGGTGGAACACTGAAGCTTTCTTT
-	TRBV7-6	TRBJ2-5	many	CASSLGLQETQYF	TGTGCCAGCAGCTTGGGACTCCAAGAGACCCAGTACTTC
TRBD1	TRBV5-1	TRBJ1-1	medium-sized	CASSLRQGNTEAFF	TGTGCCAGCAGTCTCAGACAGGGAAACACTGAAGCTTTCTTT
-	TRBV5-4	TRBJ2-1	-	CASSLSPQKNEQFF	TGTGCCAGCAGCTTGTCCCCACAAAAGAATGAGCAGTTCTTC
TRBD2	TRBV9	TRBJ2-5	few	CASSEGLTSGGREETQYF	TGTGCCAGCAGCGAAGGGCTGACTAGCGGGGGTCGAGAGGAGACCCAGTACTTC
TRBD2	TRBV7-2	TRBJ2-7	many	CASSGAGGRSYEQYF	TGTGCCAGCAGCGGAGCGGGGGGCAGGTCCTACGAGCAGTACTTC
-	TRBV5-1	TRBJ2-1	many	CASSLGSSYNEQFF	TGCGCCAGCAGCTTGGGGAGCTCCTACAATGAGCAGTTCTTC
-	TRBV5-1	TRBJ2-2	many	CASSLSGTGELFF	TGCGCCAGCAGCCTCTCGGGGACCGGGGAGCTGTTTTTT
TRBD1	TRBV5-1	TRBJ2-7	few	CASSRTRTGVYEQYF	TGCGCCAGCAGCCGGACCCGGACAGGGGTTTACGAGCAGTACTTC
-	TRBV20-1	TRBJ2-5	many	CSARAVVEQLETQYF	TGCAGTGCTAGAGCTGTGGTTGAACAGTTGGAGACCCAGTACTTC
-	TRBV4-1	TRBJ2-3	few	CASSQDQLRTEYTDTQYF	TGCGCCAGCAGCCAAGATCAACTCAGGACAGAGTACACAGATACGCAGTATTTT
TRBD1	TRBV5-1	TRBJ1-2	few	CASSLGTSGGTPTF	TGCGCCAGCAGCTTGGGCACCTCAGGGGGCACTCCTACCTTC
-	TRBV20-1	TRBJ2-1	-	CSARQGTYNEQFF	TGCAGTGCCCGGCAAGGGACCTACAATGAGCAGTTCTTC
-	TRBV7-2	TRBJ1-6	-	CASSLLFRGRKYGGPLHF	TGTGCCAGCAGCTTACTATTTCGGGGGCGAAAGTATGGCGGACCCCTCCACTTT
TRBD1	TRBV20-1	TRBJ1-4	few	CSARDLWDRGGKLFF	TGCAGTGCTAGAGACCTGTGGGACAGGGGAGGGAAACTGTTTTTT
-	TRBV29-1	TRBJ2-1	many	CSVEEMPSRLEQFF	TGCAGCGTTGAAGAAATGCCCAGCCGGTTGGAGCAGTTCTTC
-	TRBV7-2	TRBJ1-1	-	CASSFYGLMNTEAFF	TGTGCCAGCAGCTTTTATGGCTTAATGAACACTGAAGCTTTCTTT
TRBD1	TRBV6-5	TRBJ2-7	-	CASRSRDRGFEQYF	TGTGCCAGCAGATCCCGGGACAGGGGATTTGAGCAGTACTTC
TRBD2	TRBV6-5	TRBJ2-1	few	CASSPSGGRRNEQFF	TGTGCCAGCAGTCCCAGCGGGGGGAGACGCAATGAGCAGTTCTTC
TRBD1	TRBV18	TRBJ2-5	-	CASSPGTGDGAQYF	TGTGCCAGCTCGCCCGGGACAGGGGACGGGGCCCAGTACTTC
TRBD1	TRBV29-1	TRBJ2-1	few	CSADGPGTGDNEQFF	TGCAGCGCCGACGGTCCCGGGACAGGGGACAATGAGCAGTTCTTC
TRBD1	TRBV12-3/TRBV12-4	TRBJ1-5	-	CASSTGAWTGGSNRPQHF	TGTGCCAGCAGTACCGGAGCTTGGACAGGGGGTAGCAATCGGCCCCAGCATTTT
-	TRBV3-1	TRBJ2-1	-	CASSPSPSYNEQFF	TGTGCCAGCAGCCCGAGCCCCTCCTACAATGAGCAGTTCTTC
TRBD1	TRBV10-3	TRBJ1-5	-	CATEDRVGDQPQHF	TGTGCCACCGAGGACAGGGTCGGGGATCAGCCCCAGCATTTT